Described below is a single T cell receptor beta chain sequence and its context. Its antigen is currently unknown. This entry is derived from a study of cytomegalovirus exposure and HLA in healthy donors. Regarding the study as a whole: Researchers catalogued about 150 TCR beta chains as cytomegalovirus-associated. Productive status was seen about 90% or about 30% of the time for most TCR beta V segments in an earlier analysis. Owing to their indistinguishability, certain V segments, notably TRBV6-2 and TRBV6-3, were excluded.

Use of 60 Vbeta and 13 Jbeta primers characterized the PCR. Methods used by the authors: In a later analysis, around 10 million of approximately 80 million unique beta chains occurred in at least two donors. Using immunoSEQ multiplex PCR, the repertoire was profiled, and TCRdb retains in-frame clones only, with some absent. That table is the source of V, J and clone size, and D and trimming were worked out from the DNA. The table includes about 160,000 clones, roughly three quarters detected once. Per the germline V gene, CDR1 is MNHNY and CDR2 is SVGAGI (reference sequence). After removal of 0 bases from V and 6 bases from J, the junction contained 1 base not matched to a gene. The CDR3 length is 14 residues.

The clonotype originates from a man between 35 and 55 years old in good health and CMV-seropositive. Sequenced material: PBMCs. This chain joins TRBV6-6 and TRBJ2-4; 8 nucleotides agree with TRBD1. The CDR3 loop reads CASSYSGQGNIQYF. As DNA, the CDR3 is TGTGCCAGCAGTTACTCCGGACAGGGAAACATTCAGTACTTC.